This T cell receptor beta chain was documented in a study of regulatory T cells in long-lasting Graves disease. Study summary: Over 5 years of antithyroid drugs with positive TSH receptor antibodies was taken to mean persistent Graves' disease. The study, taken as a whole, reports: Persistent disease showed a preference for TRBV28, TRBJ1-2 and TRBJ2-5. Persistent Graves' patients showed reduced TCR diversity versus newly diagnosed patients.

Combining iRepertoire HTBI primers with Arm-PCR of CDR3 regions, the authors built TCR beta libraries. TCRdb re-derived calls from the multiplex PCR reads in MiXCR, one entry per CDR3 protein. The table shows under 500,000 distinct CDR3 sequences, with roughly 20% occurring only once. Time point defined: persistent/refractory GD, antithyroid drugs over 5 years with positive TRAb. Following extraction of RNA from PBMCs, that RNA was used to make the TCR library. The authors diagnosed Graves' disease using American Thyroid Association guidelines. The CDR3 sequence is 16 residues long. Germline CDR1 LNHNV, CDR2 YYDKDF (reference sequence). The junction had 8 bases not matched to a gene; V was cut back by 5 bases and J by 0 bases. In its sample, this clonotype was seen many times. Its antigen is not known.

This receptor was identified in a female donor with Graves disease. The chain recombines TRBV15 with TRBJ1-1, with 8 bases fitting TRBD1. The starting material was peripheral blood mononuclear cells (PBMCs), obtained when the disease was refractory, from a patient treated with antithyroid drugs. CDR3 sequence reads: CATSGIGQGMNTEAFF. For the CDR3, the DNA is TGTGCCACCAGCGGAATAGGACAGGGCATGAACACTGAAGCTTTCTTT. Together with reference TRBV15 and TRBJ1-1, the CDR3 gives the full variable domain: DAMVIQNPRYQVTQFGKPVTLSCSQTLNHNVMYWYQQKSSQAPKLLFHYYDKDFNNEADTPDNFQSRRPNTSFCFLDIRSPGLGDTAMYLCATSGIGQGMNTEAFFGQGTRLTVV.